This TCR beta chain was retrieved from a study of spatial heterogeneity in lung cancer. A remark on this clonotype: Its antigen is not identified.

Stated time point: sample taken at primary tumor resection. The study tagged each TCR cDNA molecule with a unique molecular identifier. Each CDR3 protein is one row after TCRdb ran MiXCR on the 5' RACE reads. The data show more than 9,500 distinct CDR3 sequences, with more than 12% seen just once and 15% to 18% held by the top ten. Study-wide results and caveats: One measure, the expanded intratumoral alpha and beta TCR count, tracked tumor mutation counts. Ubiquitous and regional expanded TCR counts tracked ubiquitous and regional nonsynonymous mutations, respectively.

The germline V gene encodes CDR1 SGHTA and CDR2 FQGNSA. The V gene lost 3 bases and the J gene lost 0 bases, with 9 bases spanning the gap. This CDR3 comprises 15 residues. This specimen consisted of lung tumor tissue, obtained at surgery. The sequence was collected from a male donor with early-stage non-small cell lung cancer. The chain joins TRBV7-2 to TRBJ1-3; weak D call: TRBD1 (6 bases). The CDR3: CASSFDRSSGNTIYF. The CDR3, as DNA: TGTGCCAGCAGCTTCGACAGGAGCTCTGGAAACACCATATATTTT.